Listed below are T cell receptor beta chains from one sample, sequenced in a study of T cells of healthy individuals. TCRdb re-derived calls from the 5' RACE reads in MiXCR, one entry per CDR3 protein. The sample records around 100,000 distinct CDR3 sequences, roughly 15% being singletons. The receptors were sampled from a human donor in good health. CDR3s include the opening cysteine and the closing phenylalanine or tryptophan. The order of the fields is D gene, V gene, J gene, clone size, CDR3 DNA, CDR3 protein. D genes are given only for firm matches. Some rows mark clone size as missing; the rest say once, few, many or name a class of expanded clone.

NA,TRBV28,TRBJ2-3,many,TGTGCCAGCAGTACCCCCCATACGCAGTATTTT,CASSTPHTQYF
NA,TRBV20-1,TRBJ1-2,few,TGCAGTGCTACTAAAGCACAGGGCTATGGCTACACCTTC,CSATKAQGYGYTF
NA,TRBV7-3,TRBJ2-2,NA,TGTGCCAGCAGACAATCATCTGCGCCCGGGGAGCTGTTTTTT,CASRQSSAPGELFF
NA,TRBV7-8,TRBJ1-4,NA,TGTGCCAGCAGCACAGGACCGATTAATGAAAAACTGTTTTTT,CASSTGPINEKLFF
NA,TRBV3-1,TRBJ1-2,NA,TGTGCCAGCAGCCAAACTCCACAGAGAGACTACGGCTACACCTTC,CASSQTPQRDYGYTF
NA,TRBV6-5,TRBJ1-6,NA,TGTGCCAGCAGTCCCAGCGGGTATAATTCACCCCTCCACTTT,CASSPSGYNSPLHF
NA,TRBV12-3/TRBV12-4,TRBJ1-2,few,TGTGCCAGCAGTCCCGGGACCAGCTACACCTTC,CASSPGTSYTF
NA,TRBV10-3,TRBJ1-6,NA,TGTGCCACTCGGACAGCCGGTGGACCCTATAATTCACCCCTCCACTTT,CATRTAGGPYNSPLHF
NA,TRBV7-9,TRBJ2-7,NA,TGTGCCAGCAGCTCTTCGGCAGACTCCTACGAGCAGTACTTC,CASSSSADSYEQYF
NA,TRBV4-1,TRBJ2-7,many,TGCGCCAGCAGCCATGGACGGGGGCCGTACTCCTACGAGCAGTACTTC,CASSHGRGPYSYEQYF
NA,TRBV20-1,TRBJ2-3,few,TGCAGTGCTAGAGATCGGACACTAGCAACAGATACGCAGTATTTT,CSARDRTLATDTQYF
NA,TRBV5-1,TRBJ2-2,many,TGCGCCAGCAGCAGCACTTACGCCGGGGAGCTGTTTTTT,CASSSTYAGELFF
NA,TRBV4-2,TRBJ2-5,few,TGTGCCAGCAGCCTGGAAGGATTAGGGACCCAGTACTTC,CASSLEGLGTQYF
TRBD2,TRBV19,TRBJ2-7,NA,TGTGCCAGTAGTATCTTGGTAGCGGGGGGGCGAAGGAATGAGCAGTACTTC,CASSILVAGGRRNEQYF
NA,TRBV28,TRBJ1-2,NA,TGTGCCAGCAGGGAGGGGGGGGAAGCTAACTATGGCTACACCTTC,CASREGGEANYGYTF
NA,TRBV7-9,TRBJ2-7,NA,TGTGCCAGCAGCACCGGACAGGGAGGGAACGAGCAGTACTTC,CASSTGQGGNEQYF
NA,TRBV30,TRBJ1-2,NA,TGTGCCTGGAGTGTACTTAGGGATTTGGGCGGCTACACCTTC,CAWSVLRDLGGYTF
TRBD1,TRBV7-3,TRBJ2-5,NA,TGTGCCAGCAGCTTAAGGTGGCGCCACACAGGGGACGGGGAGACCCAGTACTTC,CASSLRWRHTGDGETQYF
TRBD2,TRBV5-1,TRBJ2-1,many,TGCGCCAGCAGCTTAGTGGCGGGAGGCGGCAATGAGCAGTTCTTC,CASSLVAGGGNEQFF
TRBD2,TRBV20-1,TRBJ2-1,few,TGCAGTGTAATGTCCCCTAGCGGGAACTACAATGAGCAGTTCTTC,CSVMSPSGNYNEQFF
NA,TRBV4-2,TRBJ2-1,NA,TGTGCCAGCAGCCAAGAGTTGGGGAGCGGCAAGCAGTTCTTC,CASSQELGSGKQFF
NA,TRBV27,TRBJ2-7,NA,TGTGCCAGCAGTTTCAGGGGAGTCTACGAGCAGTACTTC,CASSFRGVYEQYF
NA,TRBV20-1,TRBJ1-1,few,TGCAGTGCTAGAGAACCAGGGACGACTGAAGCTTTCTTT,CSAREPGTTEAFF
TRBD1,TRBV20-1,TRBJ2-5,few,TGCAGTGCCGGGGACAGACAAGAGACCCAGTACTTC,CSAGDRQETQYF
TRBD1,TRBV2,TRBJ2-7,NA,TGTGCCAGCACAGGGGGTCTCTCCTACGAGCAGTACTTC,CASTGGLSYEQYF
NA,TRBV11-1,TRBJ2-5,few,TGTGCCAGCAGCTTAGGCGACAGACCCCAAGAGACCCAGTACTTC,CASSLGDRPQETQYF
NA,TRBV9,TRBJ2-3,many,TGTGCCAGCAGCGCGGTCACAGATACGCAGTATTTT,CASSAVTDTQYF
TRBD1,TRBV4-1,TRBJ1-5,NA,TGCGCCAGCAGCCCCGCGGGACAGGTGAATCAGCCCCAGCATTTT,CASSPAGQVNQPQHF
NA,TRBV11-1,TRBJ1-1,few,TGTGCCAGCAGCGCGTCCGACAGGTTTGGGGCTGAAGCTTTCTTT,CASSASDRFGAEAFF
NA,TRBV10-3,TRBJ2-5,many,TGTGCCATCAGTGGTCGCGGGGAGACCCAGTACTTC,CAISGRGETQYF
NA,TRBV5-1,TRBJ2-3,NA,TGCGCCAGCAGCCCGCGGGACAGAGAATTCACAGATACGCAGTATTTT,CASSPRDREFTDTQYF
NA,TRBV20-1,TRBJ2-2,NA,TGCAGTGCTACGGGGTCCGGGGAGCTGTTTTTT,CSATGSGELFF
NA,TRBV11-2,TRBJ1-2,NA,TGTGCCAGCAGCTTGGAAGGGGATGGCTACACCTTC,CASSLEGDGYTF
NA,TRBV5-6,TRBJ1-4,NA,TGTGCCAGCAGCTTGTCGTTGGCTGCGAATGAAAAACTGTTTTTT,CASSLSLAANEKLFF
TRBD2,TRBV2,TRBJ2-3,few,TGTGCCAGCGGAAGCCGACTAGCGGGAGGGACAGATACGCAGTATTTT,CASGSRLAGGTDTQYF
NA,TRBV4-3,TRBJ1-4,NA,TGCGCCAGCAGCCCCAAGGGAGGTTGGGAAAATGAAAAACTGTTTTTT,CASSPKGGWENEKLFF
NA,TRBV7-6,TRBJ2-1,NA,TGTGCCAGCAGCCCGGCGTACAATGAGCAGTTCTTC,CASSPAYNEQFF
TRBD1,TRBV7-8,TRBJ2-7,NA,TGTGCCAGCAGCTTCGGGACAGGGGGCGAAGGCGAGCAGTACTTC,CASSFGTGGEGEQYF
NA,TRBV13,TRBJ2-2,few,TGTGCCAGCAGCTTAGGAAGGCGGGAGCTGTTTTTT,CASSLGRRELFF
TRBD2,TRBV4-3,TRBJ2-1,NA,TGCGCCAGCTCGTCTAGCGGGGTATCCTACAATGAGCAGTTCTTC,CASSSSGVSYNEQFF
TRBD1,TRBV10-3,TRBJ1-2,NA,TGTGCCATCACCACATTGACAGGGGGGAACTATGGCTACACCTTC,CAITTLTGGNYGYTF
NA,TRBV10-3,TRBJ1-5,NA,TGTGCCATCAGTGAGCGAGGTCAGCCCCAGCATTTT,CAISERGQPQHF
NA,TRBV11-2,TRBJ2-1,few,TGTGCCAGCAGCTCCGGGGTATACAATGAGCAGTTCTTC,CASSSGVYNEQFF
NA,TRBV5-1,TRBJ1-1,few,TGCGCCAGCAGCTTGGTAGCAGGGGTCGCTGAAGCTTTCTTT,CASSLVAGVAEAFF
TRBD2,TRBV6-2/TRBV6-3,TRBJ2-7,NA,TGTGCCAGCAGGAGACTAGCGGCTCTGTACGAGCAGTACTTC,CASRRLAALYEQYF
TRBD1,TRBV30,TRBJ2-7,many,TGTGCCTGGAGCTCCGGGACAGGTGGCTACGAGCAGTACTTC,CAWSSGTGGYEQYF
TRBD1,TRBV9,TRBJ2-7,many,TGTGCCAGCAGCGCGACAGGGGACGAGCAGTACTTC,CASSATGDEQYF
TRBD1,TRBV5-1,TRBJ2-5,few,TGCGCCAGCAGCTTGGTCAGGACAGGCCTGAAAGAGACCCAGTACTTC,CASSLVRTGLKETQYF
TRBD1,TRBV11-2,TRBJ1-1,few,TGTGCCAGCAGCAACCGGGACAGGGGCCGGGCTGAAGCTTTCTTT,CASSNRDRGRAEAFF
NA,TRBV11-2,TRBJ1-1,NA,TGTGCCAGCAGCTTAAAAGGGAACACTGAAGCTTTCTTT,CASSLKGNTEAFF
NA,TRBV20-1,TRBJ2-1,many,TGCAGTGCTAGCGGAGGCTACAATGAGCAGTTCTTC,CSASGGYNEQFF
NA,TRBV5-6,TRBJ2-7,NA,TGTGCCAGCAGCTTGGCCGTGGGAGAGCAGTACTTC,CASSLAVGEQYF
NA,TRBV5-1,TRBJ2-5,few,TGCGCCAGCAGCACGACAGTCGAATCGGAGACCCAGTACTTC,CASSTTVESETQYF
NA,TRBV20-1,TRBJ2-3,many,TGCAGTGCTAGCAACACAGATACGCAGTATTTT,CSASNTDTQYF
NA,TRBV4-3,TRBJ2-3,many,TGCGCCAGCAGTAGCCCAGGAGGTACGCAGTATTTT,CASSSPGGTQYF
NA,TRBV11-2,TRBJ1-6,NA,TGTGCCAGCAGCCCCAGACAGGTGTTACCCCTCCACTTT,CASSPRQVLPLHF
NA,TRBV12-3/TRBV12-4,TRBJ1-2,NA,TGTGCCAGCAGTTTAGGGGCAGCCTATGGCTACACCTTC,CASSLGAAYGYTF
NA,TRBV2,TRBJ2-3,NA,TGTGCCAGCCTCGAGAGAGGTTACACAGATACGCAGTATTTT,CASLERGYTDTQYF
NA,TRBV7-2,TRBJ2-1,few,TGTGCCAGCTTACTAGGGCCAAACAATGAGCAGTTCTTC,CASLLGPNNEQFF
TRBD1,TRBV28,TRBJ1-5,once,TGTGTCAGCATCCCGGGACAGGGGCTCCGGCCCCAGCATTTT,CVSIPGQGLRPQHF